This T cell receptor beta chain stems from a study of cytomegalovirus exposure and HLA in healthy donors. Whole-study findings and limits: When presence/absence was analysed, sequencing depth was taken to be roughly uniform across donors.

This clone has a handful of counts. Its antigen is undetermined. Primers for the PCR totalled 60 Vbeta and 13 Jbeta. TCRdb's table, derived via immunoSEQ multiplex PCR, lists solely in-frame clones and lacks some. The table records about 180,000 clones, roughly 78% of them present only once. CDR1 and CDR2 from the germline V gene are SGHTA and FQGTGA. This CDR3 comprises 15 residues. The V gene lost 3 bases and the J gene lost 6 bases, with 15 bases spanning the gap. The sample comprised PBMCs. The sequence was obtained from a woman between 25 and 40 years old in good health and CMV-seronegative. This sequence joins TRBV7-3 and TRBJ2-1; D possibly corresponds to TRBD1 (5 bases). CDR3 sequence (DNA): TGTGCCAGCAGCTTGGGGCCTTTTGGCTCCAATGAGCAGTTCTTC. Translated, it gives CASSLGPFGSNEQFF.